This is a list of T cell receptor beta chains from one sample in a study of cytomegalovirus exposure and HLA in healthy donors. TCRdb's table, derived via immunoSEQ multiplex PCR, lists solely in-frame clones and lacks some. The sample yields 85,000 to 100,000 clones, roughly 80% seen once. The sample comprised PBMCs. All receptors come from a man aged 55 to 69 in good health and CMV-seropositive. Both conserved end residues are part of each CDR3. Fields, in order: clone size, D gene, J gene, V gene, CDR3 protein, CDR3 DNA. A D gene is named only where the DNA matches it firmly. Clone sizes are given selectively: once, few, many, or a class where the clone is expanded.

>few|TRBD1|TRBJ1-3|TRBV7-9
CASSPFGTGVGNTIYF
TGTGCCAGCAGCCCTTTCGGGACAGGGGTGGGAAACACCATATATTTT
>NA|NA|TRBJ2-7|TRBV2
CASKGGRDEQYF
TGTGCCAGCAAGGGGGGGCGGGACGAGCAGTACTTC
>NA|NA|TRBJ1-2|TRBV5-4
CASSSGAGLYGYTF
TGTGCCAGCAGCTCGGGTGCGGGACTCTATGGCTACACCTTC
>NA|NA|TRBJ2-1|TRBV7-9
CSSSFLNNEQFF
TGTTCCAGCAGCTTCCTAAACAATGAGCAGTTCTTC
>NA|NA|TRBJ2-5|TRBV27
CASSKGHGPRRTQYF
TGTGCCAGCAGTAAGGGACACGGCCCCAGGCGGACCCAGTACTTC
>NA|NA|TRBJ2-3|TRBV5-6
CASSTGSSLRTDTQYF
TGTGCCAGCAGCACAGGAAGTAGTCTCCGCACAGATACGCAGTATTTT
>NA|TRBD1|TRBJ1-1|TRBV19
CASSPQGTEAFF
TGTGCCAGTAGTCCACAGGGGACTGAAGCTTTCTTT
>few|TRBD1|TRBJ2-3|TRBV6-6
CASRRTGLSNTQYF
TGTGCCAGCAGGCGGACAGGCCTATCGAATACGCAGTATTTT
>NA|TRBD2|TRBJ2-5|TRBV6-6
CASRSTAGETQYF
TGTGCCAGCAGATCTACAGCGGGGGAGACCCAGTACTTC
>NA|TRBD1|TRBJ2-7|TRBV27
CASSRGQGAYEQYF
TGTGCCAGCAGCCGGGGACAGGGGGCCTACGAGCAGTACTTC
>NA|NA|TRBJ2-2|TRBV6-1
CASSLTPNTGELFF
TGTGCCAGCAGTTTGACACCGAACACCGGGGAGCTGTTTTTT
>NA|NA|TRBJ2-7|TRBV6-1
CASRLRTVSEQYF
TGTGCCAGCAGGCTCCGGACAGTCAGCGAGCAGTACTTC
>NA|NA|TRBJ1-1|TRBV10-3
CAISEFARGLAFF
TGTGCCATCAGTGAATTCGCCCGGGGTTTAGCTTTCTTT
>NA|NA|TRBJ2-1|TRBV21-1
CAFPGGYEQFF
TGTGCCTTCCCAGGGGGGTATGAGCAGTTCTTC
>NA|TRBD2|TRBJ2-1|TRBV5-1
CASSLGLAGGYNEQFF
TGCGCCAGCAGCTTGGGACTAGCGGGGGGCTACAATGAGCAGTTCTTC
>once|NA|TRBJ2-7|TRBV5-6
CASSRMILGEQYF
TGTGCCAGCAGCCGGATGATTCTAGGCGAGCAGTACTTC
>NA|TRBD1|TRBJ2-2|TRBV7-3
CASSNTRDSNTGELFF
TGTGCCAGCAGCAACACCCGGGACAGTAACACCGGGGAGCTGTTTTTT
>NA|NA|TRBJ2-7|TRBV20-1
CSARKGDEQYF
TGCAGTGCTAGAAAAGGGGACGAGCAGTACTTC
>NA|TRBD1|TRBJ1-4|TRBV28
CASSPGQGLFGEKLFF
TGTGCCAGCAGTCCGGGACAGGGGCTGTTCGGAGAAAAACTGTTTTTT
>few|TRBD1|TRBJ1-2|TRBV5-4
CASSLSVRGNYGYTF
TGTGCCAGCAGCTTGAGTGTCAGGGGGAACTATGGCTACACCTTC
>NA|NA|TRBJ2-7|TRBV5-4
CASSFHSYEQYF
TGTGCCAGCAGCTTCCACTCCTACGAGCAGTACTTC
>NA|TRBD2|TRBJ2-1|TRBV2
CASSLAGGGNEQFF
TGTGCCAGCAGCCTAGCGGGGGGAGGTAATGAGCAGTTCTTC
>once|NA|TRBJ2-3|TRBV5-1
CASSLLRGYSTDTQYF
TGCGCCAGCAGCCTCCTTCGGGGGTACTCCACAGATACGCAGTATTTT
>NA|TRBD1|TRBJ2-5|TRBV7-3
CASSYRGAPQETQYF
TGTGCCAGCAGTTACAGGGGGGCCCCTCAAGAGACCCAGTACTTC
>NA|NA|TRBJ2-3|TRBV7-2
CASSLLLRGAHDF
TGTGCCAGCAGCCTACTCCTACGGGGGGCCCACGATTTT
>few|NA|TRBJ2-7|TRBV7-9
CASSLVSFEQYF
TGTGCCAGCAGCTTAGTATCTTTCGAGCAGTACTTC
>NA|NA|TRBJ2-7|TRBV28
CAAGSADEQYF
TGTGCCGCGGGGAGCGCGGACGAGCAGTACTTC
>NA|NA|TRBJ2-7|TRBV20-1
CSAVKGSGQYF
TGCAGTGCCGTAAAGGGGTCGGGGCAGTACTTC
>NA|NA|TRBJ2-2|TRBV25-1
CASSEVGLVTGELFF
TGTGCCAGCAGTGAAGTCGGACTCGTCACCGGGGAGCTGTTTTTT
>NA|NA|TRBJ2-1|TRBV7-7
CASSLDNSVENEQFF
TGTGCTAGCAGCTTAGATAATAGCGTGGAAAATGAGCAGTTCTTC
>NA|TRBD1|TRBJ1-4|TRBV18
CASSRGTGLGEKLFF
TGTGCCAGCTCACGCGGGACAGGCCTTGGTGAAAAACTGTTTTTT
>NA|TRBD1|TRBJ2-1|TRBV5-1
CASSLFGDGTGEGSQFF
TGCGCCAGCAGCTTGTTCGGGGACGGGACAGGAGAGGGATCGCAGTTCTTC
>NA|NA|TRBJ1-2|TRBV7-3
CASSLYPGNYGYTF
TGTGCCAGCAGCTTATACCCAGGGAACTATGGCTACACCTTC
>NA|NA|TRBJ2-7|TRBV4-3
CASSQDAGGSLTYEQYF
TGCGCCAGCAGCCAAGATGCCGGAGGTAGTCTGACCTACGAGCAGTACTTC
>NA|TRBD1|TRBJ1-4|TRBV27
CASSHEGADEKLFF
TGTGCCAGCAGTCACGAGGGGGCGGATGAAAAACTGTTTTTT
>NA|NA|TRBJ2-3|TRBV5-1
CASSLVMRAADTQYF
TGCGCCAGCAGCTTGGTCATGAGGGCGGCAGATACGCAGTATTTT
>few|NA|TRBJ2-7|TRBV9
CASSPSGSSYEQYF
TGTGCCAGCAGCCCCTCGGGGAGCTCCTACGAGCAGTACTTC
>NA|TRBD1|TRBJ2-7|TRBV7-9
CSARQGPGEQYF
TGTTCCGCAAGACAGGGACCAGGCGAGCAGTACTTC
>once|TRBD1|TRBJ1-1|TRBV14
CASSQERGLRTEAFF
TGTGCCAGCAGCCAAGAAAGGGGGCTGAGGACTGAAGCTTTCTTT
>NA|NA|TRBJ2-1|TRBV5-4
CASSPIGGANNEQFF
TGTGCCAGCAGTCCGATTGGGGGGGCGAACAATGAGCAGTTCTTC
>NA|TRBD1|TRBJ1-1|TRBV6-5
CASSERTGITEAFF
TGTGCCAGCAGTGAAAGGACAGGGATCACTGAAGCTTTCTTT
>NA|NA|TRBJ2-6|TRBV5-4
CASSLLIGANVLTF
TGTGCCAGCAGCTTACTTATAGGGGCCAACGTCCTGACTTTC
>NA|TRBD2|TRBJ2-1|TRBV5-5
CASSWTSGDYNEQFF
TGTGCCAGCAGCTGGACTAGCGGGGACTACAATGAGCAGTTCTTC
>NA|NA|TRBJ1-1|TRBV15
CATSRAGSNTEAFF
TGTGCCACCAGCAGGGCGGGGTCAAACACTGAAGCTTTCTTT
>NA|NA|TRBJ1-2|TRBV29-1
CSVELGADGYTF
TGCAGCGTTGAACTGGGGGCGGATGGCTACACCTTC
>NA|TRBD2|TRBJ2-5|TRBV5-1
CASSFPSGGTKETQYF
TGCGCCAGCAGCTTTCCTAGCGGGGGGACCAAAGAGACCCAGTACTTC
>few|NA|TRBJ2-3|TRBV10-2
CASSANRDTDTQYF
TGCGCCAGCAGCGCAAACAGGGACACAGATACGCAGTATTTT
>few|NA|TRBJ1-5|TRBV7-2
CASSPRGTDNQPQHF
TGTGCCAGCAGCCCTAGGGGTACGGATAATCAGCCCCAGCATTTT
>NA|NA|TRBJ2-6|TRBV6-1
CASSEGIPSGANVLTF
TGTGCCAGCAGTGAGGGCATACCCTCTGGGGCCAACGTCCTGACTTTC
>NA|NA|TRBJ1-1|TRBV7-2
CASSLDAGANTEAFF
TGTGCCAGCAGCTTAGATGCGGGGGCCAACACTGAAGCTTTCTTT
>NA|NA|TRBJ1-5|TRBV4-1
CASSQDPGGGNQPQHF
TGCGCCAGCAGCCAAGATCCGGGGGGCGGCAATCAGCCCCAGCATTTT
>NA|TRBD2|TRBJ2-1|TRBV5-1
CASSFSGTNYNEQFF
TGCGCCAGCAGCTTTAGCGGGACTAACTACAATGAGCAGTTCTTC
>NA|TRBD2|TRBJ2-2|TRBV19
CASSMGGPGTGELFF
TGTGCCAGTAGTATGGGAGGGCCGGGCACCGGGGAGCTGTTTTTT
>NA|TRBD2|TRBJ2-3|TRBV7-6
CASSLTPSGVTDTQYF
TGTGCCAGCAGCTTGACTCCTAGCGGGGTCACAGATACGCAGTATTTT
>once|NA|TRBJ2-7|TRBV28
CASSPPLGRVDKEAYEQYF
TGTGCCAGCAGCCCCCCTCTAGGCAGGGTGGACAAAGAAGCCTACGAGCAGTACTTC
>NA|NA|TRBJ2-7|TRBV27
CASSLSMGLSYEQYF
TGTGCCAGCAGTTTATCGATGGGACTTTCCTACGAGCAGTACTTC
>NA|NA|TRBJ2-1|TRBV7-3
CASSLRRETYNEQFF
TGTGCCAGCAGCTTACGACGGGAAACCTACAATGAGCAGTTCTTC
>NA|NA|TRBJ2-5|TRBV19
CASSISTAQETQYF
TGTGCCAGTAGTATCTCGACAGCTCAAGAGACCCAGTACTTC
>NA|TRBD2|TRBJ2-7|TRBV14
CASSPAGGASSYEQYF
TGTGCCAGCAGCCCCGCCGGGGGGGCCAGCTCCTACGAGCAGTACTTC